The subject of this entry is one T cell receptor (beta chain). The data originate from a study of blood T cell repertoires in COVID-19. The V and J ends lost 5 bases and 2 bases respectively, with 12 bases between them. The V gene's germline CDR1 is SEHNR and CDR2 FQNEAQ (reference sequence). CDR3 length equals 14 residues. Participants were placed into cohorts based on the clinical history they reported. Per the study methods: The authors estimated nucleated cell counts from reference gene primer amplification. TCRdb keeps only in-frame clones here, not all; method: immunoSEQ multiplex PCR. The DNA was the basis for D and trimming; V, J and clone size are from that table. The sample lists hundreds of thousands of clones; 84% were seen once.

The sample taken for sequencing was PBMCs or T cells enriched from blood (not recorded which). The V and J genes are TRBV7-9 and TRBJ1-1; no definite D call. This receptor was obtained from a man younger than 40 with acute COVID-19. The CDR3 sequence is CASSRAQLNTEAFF. The CDR3 DNA follows: TGTGCCAGCAGCCGCGCACAGCTTAACACTGAAGCTTTCTTT.